The T cell receptor beta chain described here comes from a study of cytomegalovirus exposure and HLA in healthy donors. V was pared by 6 bases and J by 3 bases, with 11 bases between. The CDR3 sequence is 14 residues long. CDR1 and CDR2 from the germline V gene are MNHNY and SVGAGI (reference sequence). The study ran its PCR with 60 Vbeta and 13 Jbeta primers. Assay: immunoSEQ multiplex PCR; the TCRdb copy retains only in-frame clones and omits some. The sample contains some 190,000 clones, over 70% of which appear only once. Notes on this clone: Its target is unknown.

Study-wide findings and caveats: More clonal expansion characterized HLA-associated TCR beta chains than equally common others in a later analysis. Certain sequence variants were highly shared and formed a cluster, and this cluster was likely a sequencing artifact. Presence/absence analyses rested on an assumption that sequencing depth was roughly uniform across donors. Cytomegalovirus status was reportedly diagnosed by the classifier with high specificity and sensitivity.

The sequenced material came from PBMCs. The chain couples TRBV6-6 to TRBJ1-4; the D is unclear. This receptor was taken from a man aged 30 to 45 in good health and CMV-seronegative. The CDR3 sequence: CASRPQVSNEKLFF. In DNA, the CDR3 is TGTGCCAGCAGGCCCCAGGTGTCTAATGAAAAACTGTTTTTT.